This TCR beta chain emerged from a study of cytomegalovirus exposure and HLA in healthy donors (dated by TCRdb to 2016 to 2017). About the study as a whole: An earlier analysis of under 600 of the donors reported approximately 290 Gb of sequence data and 117 million unique TCR beta sequences from about 200 million T cells. In a later analysis, previously published TCR beta repertoires from 550 to 750 donors were re-analyzed and high-resolution HLA genotyping was added so that TCR occurrence patterns could be studied. Class I and class II HLA loci were covered by the typing at four-digit resolution. An earlier analysis of 587 of the donors used high-throughput TCR beta sequencing to judge whether each TCR beta V gene segment behaved as functional or pseudogenic. Because of strong linkage in the cohort, 5 or 6 DR-DQ haplotypes were treated as single units for association and clustering. To predict cytomegalovirus infection status, the study brought together high-throughput TCR immunosequencing, statistical association of individual TCRs with disease status, and machine learning. Along with the 666-subject first cohort, a separate validation cohort of about 110 different subjects was used. On average, roughly 250,000 unique TCR beta nucleotide sequences were sequenced per donor among some 430 genotyped donors of the cohort, with about 19% of those sequences being non-productive. The genetic ancestry cluster associated with self-reported Caucasian donors included roughly 84% of the 398 genotyped donors. Rather than drawing on any new phenotypic data, the later analysis identified candidate immune exposures from TCR beta sequences and the way those sequences occurred across donors. A later genetic analysis used genome-wide SNP genotypes for about three fifths of the 666 donors, treating that subset as a discovery cohort. An early release covering more than 500 HLA-typed donors comprised about 310 gigabases of sequencing data and around 86 million unique TCR sequences. The study was designed to test whether signatures of past pathogen exposure could be identified by cataloging public T cell receptors. Donor age, sex, ethnicity and CMV serostatus were collected together with the repertoire data. The number of typed donors differed by locus: about 629-630 for A, B, C, DRB1 and DQB1; 522 for DQA1; over 600 for DPA1; and some 470 for DPB1. Every repertoire in the discovery cohort had been generated on one and the same sequencing platform. The T cell repertoires of under 750 subjects were profiled by immunosequencing and related to cytomegalovirus serostatus. General conclusions and limits of the study: In a later analysis, HLA-associated TCR beta chains showed more clonal expansion and lower generation probabilities than non-associated chains that were equally common. Some IMGT-functional V segments, including TRBV6-2 and TRBV6-3, could not be distinguished by the 87-base-pair reads and were therefore excluded. In a later analysis, several top co-occurrence clusters were reported to appear linked to parvovirus B19, influenza, CMV and Epstein-Barr virus. A later analysis found that TCR association rates varied across HLA loci, with DRB1 alleles showing the most associated TCRs and HLA-C alleles the fewest. It was suggested by the authors that the approach could potentially be generalized to other disease states and immunological phenotypes. A later genetic analysis associated a missense DCLRE1C variant with V-gene and J-gene trimming of TCR beta chains, and an independent cohort replicated the association. Cytomegalovirus status was reported to be diagnosed by the classifier with high specificity and sensitivity in both the original and validation cohorts. In a later analysis, 16,951 TCR beta sequences were associated with specific HLA alleles at a false discovery rate of 0.05. An earlier analysis of approximately 500 of the donors showed that most TCR beta V segments appeared in productive rearrangements either about 90% or about 30% of the time, which broadly matched IMGT annotations. A later analysis found that most CMV-associated TCR beta chains appeared HLA-restricted, with HLA associations seemingly driven largely by CMV exposure. A total of around 150 TCR beta chains were listed by the study as associated with cytomegalovirus. The sequencing pipeline was judged likely to have produced a cluster of highly shared sequence variants as a technical artifact. A further reported finding was that TCR beta sequences accurately predicted the HLA-A and HLA-B alleles for most subjects in the first cohort. Three of the identified cytomegalovirus-associated TCR beta chains were confirmed in vitro to be specific for cytomegalovirus antigens. When HLA alleles, especially DR and DQ, strongly co-occurred, attributing TCR associations to individual alleles was difficult. Across donors, most TCR sequences were observed very rarely, whereas some public TCRs were present in many individuals. Only TCR beta chains were sequenced in this cohort, and the absence of alpha or paired-chain data limited detectable features. Sequencing depth was assumed to be roughly uniform across donors in the presence/absence analyses, though that assumption may not hold. The only immune exposure information available for the cohort was CMV serostatus. In a later genetic analysis, fewer N-insertions in productive TCRs were reported among donors in an Asian-associated ancestry cluster than the roughly 700-donor mean. Because HLA typing was unavailable for some donors at each locus, only the typed subset was used in association tests. Because counts were too low, about 15 rarely observed V segments, including chromosome 9 orphons, were left out of the earlier analysis of a few hundred of the donors. Linkage disequilibrium might explain the correlated functional status among segregating V segments, but an unknown experimental factor could not be excluded.

In the case of this clone: Its antigen is not yet known. It has no much larger one-base neighbor in the sample; base qualities were not kept.

The cohort consisted of 600 to 750 healthy bone marrow donors. At the time of sampling, every cohort member was nominally healthy, though immune exposures that went unrecorded were likely present. The donor was CMV seronegative and was included in the group of approximately 350 seronegative cohort members. Each donor provided a peripheral blood sample, and peripheral blood mononuclear cells were used for TCR beta sequencing. Genomic DNA was extracted from the blood cell samples with the Qiagen DNeasy Blood Extraction Kit. The method behind the library was the immunoSEQ multiplex PCR assay. A mixture of 60 forward primers for TCR Vbeta segments and 13 reverse primers for TCR Jbeta segments was used in the multiplex PCR. Amplification of the CDR3 region of rearranged TCR beta genes was performed with a multiplex PCR assay on genomic DNA. On the Illumina HiSeq System, the amplified TCR beta libraries were sequenced as 87-base-pair reads. As for the original processing: A later analysis tallied roughly 78 million unique TCR beta chains across the 666 repertoires, and about 10 million of those chains were shared by two or more donors. Raw reads were error-corrected and collapsed into unique sequences by a nearest-neighbor algorithm in which closely related sequences were merged to remove PCR and sequencing errors. CDR3 sequences were aligned to IMGT reference sequences to assign V, D and J gene segments. For a sequence to be retained, a match of at least six nucleotides was required to both a V gene segment and a J gene segment. Rearrangements were classified as productive when the CDR3 lacked stop codons and remained in frame with V and J, and all other rearrangements were classified as non-productive. CDR3 was defined by IMGT convention, running from the second conserved V-encoded cysteine to the conserved J-encoded phenylalanine. Sequences without an unambiguous match to a single V gene segment were excluded from the earlier analysis of about 630 of the donors. In an earlier analysis of several hundred of the donors, V segments were called functional above 56.7% productive rearrangements and were called segregating when the between-donor standard deviation exceeded 5%. A statistical classification framework was built for diagnosing cytomegalovirus status from the catalog of TCR beta chain sequences. V and J gene assignment, in a later analysis, came from comparing TCR nucleotide sequences with IMGT/GENE-DB human TR gene sequences. In a later analysis, CDR3 sequences and most-parsimonious VDJ recombination scenarios were assigned using the TCRdist pipeline. A later analysis defined each TCR beta chain by its CDR3 amino acid sequence plus V-gene family, and excluded reads lacking a unique V-gene family. To address suspected cross-contamination and a sequencing artifact, a later analysis removed 592 highly shared, low-generation-probability nucleotide sequences. A later analysis calculated a clonal expansion index for each public chain from normalized within-repertoire ranks of inferred template counts. A later analysis computed generation probabilities with a VDJ recombination model fitted to out-of-frame rearrangements, and checked the results against IGoR. Hypergeometric tests were used in a later analysis to score TCR-TCR, TCR-HLA and TCR-CMV co-occurrence, with a repertoire-size bias correction applied to the TCR pairs. A later analysis estimated false discovery rates by permuting HLA or CMV assignments 20 times. A later analysis grouped co-occurring TCRs with DBSCAN, adding TCRdist sequence similarity when clustering within HLA-allele-positive subsets. Repertoires with fewer than 30,000 or more than 120,000 public chains, plus five repertoires with anomalous nucleotide sharing, were excluded from co-occurrence clustering. The table comes from immuneACCESS by way of TCRdb, which keeps in-frame sequences with V and J called. Part of the clones is missing from these tables; in studies checked, under half for an unresolved V gene and the rest for unknown reasons. V and J calls plus clone size are reproduced from that table; the DNA served to infer D and trimming. The sample includes 150,000 to 200,000 clones, with roughly 85% observed a single time. Around 0.69% of the sample lies in the top ten.

The CDR3 goes from the cysteine to the phenylalanine over 14 residues. Only the CDR3 part of the read is kept: 42 bases, read in frame from the first base. Per the germline V gene, SQVTM is the CDR1 and ANQGSEA is the CDR2. The V end loses 5 bases and the J end loses 2 bases, and a stretch of 16 bases separates them. The sequencing sample was made of PBMCs. This clonotype was obtained from a woman in her 40s in good health and CMV-seronegative. The chain links TRBV29-1 with TRBJ2-7; the D gene cannot be resolved reliably. The CDR3 region reads CSVLKRSTAYEQYF. The DNA sequence is as follows: TGCAGCGTTCTTAAAAGGTCCACAGCCTACGAGCAGTACTTC.